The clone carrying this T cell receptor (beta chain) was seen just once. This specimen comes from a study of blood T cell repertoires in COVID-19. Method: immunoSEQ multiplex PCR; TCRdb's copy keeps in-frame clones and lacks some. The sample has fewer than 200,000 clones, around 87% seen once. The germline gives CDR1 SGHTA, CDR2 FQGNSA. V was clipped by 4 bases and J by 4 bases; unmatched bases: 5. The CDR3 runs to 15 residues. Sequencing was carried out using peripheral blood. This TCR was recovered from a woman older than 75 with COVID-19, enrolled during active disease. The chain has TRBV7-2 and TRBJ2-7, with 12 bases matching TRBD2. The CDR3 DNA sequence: TGTGCCAGCAGCTCGACTAGCGGGGGTACTTACGAGCAGTACTTC. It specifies CASSSTSGGTYEQYF.